Below are 20 T cell receptor beta chains sequenced from a single sample in a study of type 1 regulatory T cells. TCRdb fed the reads into MiXCR, producing one record per CDR3 protein. The repertoire consists of 6,000 to 7,500 distinct CDR3 sequences, with about 33% occurring once and the leading ten covering about 25%. Study conclusions and caveats: Compared with non-Tr1 cells, Tr1 cells showed a narrower TCR repertoire.

No antigens are known for them. The sample taken for sequencing was cultured type 1 regulatory T (Tr1) cells, either the whole culture or a sorted fraction (not recorded which). All receptors derive from a human donor in good health.

This clonotype came up a few times. The V gene is TRBV5-1, the J gene TRBJ2-7; no clear D gene. V was cut by 4 bases and J by 3 bases, with 11 bases left in between. The CDR3 length is 13 residues. Germline V lookup: CDR1 SGHRS, CDR2 YFSETQ. CDR3 in amino acids: CASSGSQVYEQYF. CDR3 bases: TGCGCCAGCAGCGGTTCCCAGGTCTACGAGCAGTACTTC. Complete variable domain (other parts from reference TRBV5-1 and TRBJ2-7): KAGVTQTPRYLIKTRGQQVTLSCSPISGHRSVSWYQQTPGQGLQFLFEYFSETQRNKGNFPGRFSGRQFSNSRSEMNVSTLELGDSALYLCASSGSQVYEQYFGPGTRLTVT.

The V and J genes are TRBV27 and TRBJ2-1, with TRBD2 matching over 11 bases. This CDR3 comprises 16 residues. Unmatched junction bases numbered 6, after V lost 0 bases and J lost 8 bases. Germline V gene lookup returns CDR1 MNHEY and CDR2 SMNVEV (reference sequence). The CDR3 here is CASSLSLAGGQDEQFF. The CDR3 DNA is TGTGCCAGCAGTTTATCTTTAGCGGGAGGGCAAGATGAGCAGTTCTTC.

Comment on this clonotype: A much more abundant neighbour one base away suggests this may be a read error. The chain employs TRBV7-6 and TRBJ2-7; D perhaps matches TRBD2 (6 bases). CDR3 size: 14 residues. The germline gives CDR1 SGHVS, CDR2 FNYEAQ. V lost 6 bases, J lost 7 bases, and 19 bases lay in between. The CDR3 spells CASSPTSPVGEQYF. CDR3 DNA: TGTGCCAGCAGTCCGACTAGTCCCGTCGGAGAGCAGTACTTC. Based on the CDR3 plus reference TRBV7-6 and TRBJ2-7, the full variable domain is GAGVSQSPRYKVTKRGQDVALRCDPISGHVSLYWYRQALGQGPEFLTYFNYEAQQDKSGLPNDRFSAERPEGSISTLTIQRTEQRDSAMYRCASSPTSPVGEQYFGPGTRLTVT.

This clonotype was counted only a few times. The V gene is TRBV20-1, the J gene TRBJ1-5; 7 bases agree with TRBD1. CDR3 length: 13 residues. The V and J ends lost 5 bases and 13 bases, in that order; junction bases with no gene match: 14. Germline lookup yields CDR1 DFQATT and CDR2 SNEGSKA (reference sequence). CDR3 amino acids: CSAPLRRQGEQHF. The CDR3 DNA follows: TGCAGTGCTCCTCTCCGCCGACAGGGTGAACAGCATTTT.

This clonotype has a handful of counts. CDR3 amino acids: CASSFQAANTGELFF. In DNA form, the CDR3 reads TGTGCCAGCAGCTTCCAGGCGGCGAACACCGGGGAGCTGTTTTTT. The chain combines TRBV7-2 with TRBJ2-2; the D is unclear. CDR1 SGHTA and CDR2 FQGNSA come from the germline V gene. The V and J ends lost 3 bases and 0 bases respectively, with 8 bases between them. This CDR3 comprises 15 residues.

This chain joins TRBV7-8 and TRBJ2-5, with 11 bases lining up with TRBD2. The germline V gene has CDR1 SGHVS and CDR2 FQNEAQ. The junction had 9 bases not matched to a gene; V was cut back by 6 bases and J by 0 bases. There are 17 residues in the CDR3. CDR3 sequence (DNA): TGTGCCAGCAGGCTTGGGGCTAGCGGGGGGTACCAAGAGACCCAGTACTTC. The encoded protein is CASRLGASGGYQETQYF.

This clonotype rates as medium-sized. This chain links TRBV12-3 or TRBV12-4 with TRBJ1-1; no firm D call. The CDR3 spans 13 residues. The V end was cut by 6 bases, the J end by 8 bases, with 16 bases between. CDR3 bases: TGTGCCAGCAGGAACCCGACGGTCGGGGAAGCTTTCTTT. Residues: CASRNPTVGEAFF.

A few counts support this clonotype. This rearrangement joins TRBV28 to TRBJ2-5; TRBD2 aligns across 8 bases. The germline CDR1 and CDR2 sequences are MDHEN and SYDVKM. After removal of 6 bases from V and 7 bases from J, the junction contained 10 bases not matched to a gene. CDR3 length: 14 amino acids. The CDR3 nucleotides are TGTGCCAGCAGACCAAGCGGGAGCTCGGGGACCCAGTACTTC. It codes for CASRPSGSSGTQYF.

Only a few counts were recorded for this clonotype. This chain links TRBV7-2 with TRBJ1-6; D is possibly TRBD1 (6 bases). The germline V and J ends were trimmed by 5 bases and 9 bases, with 17 bases remaining between them. Germline CDR1 reads SGHTA; CDR2 reads FQGNSA. This CDR3 spans 15 amino acids. This chain's CDR3 is CASSEQGRGISPLHF. In DNA form, the CDR3 reads TGTGCCAGCAGCGAACAGGGTCGGGGCATTTCACCCCTCCACTTT. The complete variable domain, with remaining parts taken from reference TRBV7-2 and TRBJ1-6, reads GAGVSQSPSNKVTEKGKDVELRCDPISGHTALYWYRQSLGQGLEFLIYFQGNSAPDKSGLPSDRFSAERTGGSVSTLTIQRTQQEDSAVYLCASSEQGRGISPLHFGNGTRLTVT.

In this sample, this clonotype turned up a few times. The CDR3 DNA reads TGTGCCAGCAGGCCCCAGAGACTAAGCACAGATACGCAGTATTTT. This gives the protein CASRPQRLSTDTQYF. The rearrangement joins TRBV2 to TRBJ2-3; weak D call: TRBD2 (5 bases). Trimming took 6 bases from V and 0 from J, leaving 13 bases between them. The CDR3 extends over 15 amino acids. The V gene's germline CDR1 is SNHLY and CDR2 FYNNEI.

This chain joins TRBV18 and TRBJ2-3, with a weak D call TRBD1 (5 bases). The germline V gene has CDR1 KGHSH and CDR2 LQKENI. The CDR3 covers 12 residues. The V end lost 4 bases, the J end lost 6 bases, and 8 bases lay between the germline ends. Written as DNA, the CDR3 is TGTGCCAGCTCACAAAACAGGGATACGCAGTATTTT. This sequence encodes CASSQNRDTQYF.

The rearrangement links TRBV7-7 to TRBJ2-5; TRBD2 agrees at 7 bases. The CDR3 consists of 15 residues. Germline trimming cut 4 bases from V and 3 bases from J; bases unmatched to any gene: 8. Germline CDR1 is SSHAT and CDR2 is FNYEAQ (reference sequence). CDR3 sequence: CASSSFEGGEETQYF. CDR3 sequence (DNA): TGTGCCAGCAGCTCATTCGAGGGAGGGGAAGAGACCCAGTACTTC.

This clonotype is medium-sized (0.01 to 0.1%). This chain connects TRBV20-1 to TRBJ2-3; 8 bases map to TRBD2. Germline V CDR1 and CDR2: DFQATT, SNEGSKA (reference sequence). CDR3 length: 15 residues. The V and J ends lost 2 bases and 4 bases, in that order; junction bases with no gene match: 8. The CDR3: CSARQPGGGADTQYF. In nucleotides, the CDR3 is TGCAGTGCTAGACAACCGGGAGGGGGGGCAGATACGCAGTATTTT.

Details on this clonotype: A much larger clone differs from this one at a single base, so this may be a read error. V gene TRBV20-1 combines with J gene TRBJ2-1, with D uncertain. V lost 6 bases to trimming and J lost 7 bases, with 16 bases between them. The V gene's germline CDR1 is DFQATT and CDR2 SNEGSKA (reference sequence). The CDR3 is made up of 13 amino acids. CDR3 nucleotide sequence: TGCAGTGCATTGGGTCCAAAATCGAATGAGCAGTTCTTC. The encoded protein is CSALGPKSNEQFF.

The rearrangement joins TRBV6-6 to TRBJ2-1, with D possibly TRBD2 on 5 matching bases. V was clipped by 0 bases and J by 7 bases, with 16 bases between them. The CDR3 has 16 residues. Germline CDR1 reads MNHNY; CDR2 reads SVGAGI (reference sequence). The CDR3 is CASSYSNAGGQNEQFF. CDR3 in DNA: TGTGCCAGCAGTTACTCGAATGCGGGTGGGCAGAATGAGCAGTTCTTC.

The chain employs TRBV20-1 and TRBJ1-4; a weak D match, TRBD1 (6 bases). V dropped 6 bases and J dropped 8 bases, with 16 bases sitting between them. Looked up from germline, CDR1 is DFQATT and CDR2 is SNEGSKA (reference sequence). There are 13 residues in the CDR3. Here the CDR3 reads CSAGLGGMEKLFF. In nucleotides, the CDR3 is TGCAGTGCGGGCCTAGGGGGTATGGAAAAACTGTTTTTT.

The CDR3 region has the DNA TGTGCCAGCAGTTTACTGAGGGGGCAGCTTGGCTACACCTTC. It encodes CASSLLRGQLGYTF. The rearrangement joins TRBV12-3 or TRBV12-4 to TRBJ1-2, with TRBD1 matching 7 bases. The CDR3 totals 14 residues. V lost 2 bases, J lost 7 bases, and 7 bases stayed unmatched.

V is TRBV5-4 and J is TRBJ2-5, with TRBD2 matching over 7 bases. From germline, CDR1 is SGHNT and CDR2 YYREEE (reference sequence). CDR3 size: 13 residues. J lost 4 bases, V lost 1 base, and 1 base had no gene match. CDR3 nucleotides: TGTGCCAGCAGCTTGCCTAGCGGAGAGACCCAGTACTTC. Protein sequence: CASSLPSGETQYF.

The chain is built from TRBV20-1 and TRBJ1-5; D perhaps matches TRBD1 (6 bases). Trimming took 6 bases from V and 2 from J, leaving 14 bases between them. CDR1 and CDR2 from the germline V gene are DFQATT and SNEGSKA (reference sequence). The CDR3 consists of 14 residues. This CDR3 reads CSARRGLGNQPQHF. The CDR3 DNA follows: TGCAGTGCCAGGCGGGGGCTAGGCAATCAGCCCCAGCATTTT.

This clonotype has just one count. This chain links TRBV27 with TRBJ2-7; no firm D call. The CDR3 sequence is 15 residues long. V lost 8 bases and J 2 bases, leaving 19 bases between the germline ends. From germline, CDR1 is MNHEY and CDR2 SMNVEV (reference sequence). The CDR3: CASSVALAGPYEQYF. CDR3 DNA sequence: TGTGCCAGCTCAGTTGCCCTCGCTGGCCCCTACGAGCAGTACTTC.